Shown below are 17 T cell receptor beta chains from a single sample sequenced in a study of blood T cell repertoires in COVID-19. The table came from immunoSEQ multiplex PCR; TCRdb's copy has only in-frame clones and leaves some out. The sample includes about 90,000 clones, about two thirds of them seen just once. Sequenced material: peripheral blood. The receptor set was obtained from a woman older than 75 with acute or convalescent COVID-19.

The chain couples TRBV6-5 to TRBJ2-1; 7 bases line up with TRBD1. The trim removed 6 bases at V and 5 bases at J, leaving 4 bases unmatched. CDR1 and CDR2 from the germline V gene are MNHEY and SVGAGI. This CDR3 has 13 amino acids. The CDR3: CASRPGTDNEQFF. The CDR3 DNA reads TGTGCCAGCAGGCCCGGGACAGACAATGAGCAGTTCTTC.

The chain has TRBV5-1 and TRBJ2-3; 14 bases line up with TRBD2. Looked up from germline, CDR1 is SGHRS and CDR2 is YFSETQ. The J segment lost 4 bases and the V segment lost 4 bases, leaving 5 bases of the junction unmatched. This CDR3 is built from 16 residues. For the CDR3, the DNA is TGCGCCAGCAGCACCGGGACTAGCGGGGGTGCAGATACGCAGTATTTT. Its translation: CASSTGTSGGADTQYF.

The chain is built from TRBV6-5 and TRBJ2-7, with D possibly TRBD1 on 5 matching bases. Germline V gene data show CDR1 as MNHEY and CDR2 as SVGAGI. This CDR3 region has 12 residues. V was clipped by 4 bases and J by 4 bases, with 8 bases between them. The CDR3 spells CASSLRGYEQYF. CDR3 nucleotides: TGTGCCAGCAGTTTAAGGGGATACGAGCAGTACTTC.

DNA of the CDR3: TGTGCCAGCAGTAGGACAGGAGATCAGCCCCAGCATTTT. Amino acid sequence: CASSRTGDQPQHF. The chain uses TRBV27 and TRBJ1-5; TRBD1 aligns across 7 bases. The CDR3 extends over 13 amino acids. Looked up from germline, CDR1 is MNHEY and CDR2 is SMNVEV (reference sequence). Germline trimming cut 5 bases from V and 5 bases from J; bases unmatched to any gene: 3.

This clone has more than one count but fewer than ten. V usage is TRBV2 and J usage is TRBJ1-1, with D perhaps TRBD1 (5 bases). Trimming took 3 bases from V and 11 from J, leaving 19 bases between them. The CDR3 has 14 residues. Germline V gives CDR1 SNHLY, CDR2 FYNNEI. The CDR3 loop reads CASSDVLGPGGAFF. CDR3 bases: TGTGCCAGCAGTGACGTTCTGGGGCCAGGTGGTGCTTTCTTT.

The V gene is TRBV18, the J gene TRBJ1-4, with D tentatively TRBD1 (6 bases). The CDR3 is 15 amino acids. Germline CDR1 reads KGHSH; CDR2 reads LQKENI. With 3 bases removed from V and 6 bases from J, the gap between germline ends came to 14 bases. CDR3 loop: CASSPPGQGHEKLFF. CDR3 DNA sequence: TGTGCCAGCTCACCCCCGGGACAAGGACATGAAAAACTGTTTTTT.

The chain links TRBV7-2 to TRBJ1-2; D is possibly TRBD1 (5 bases). Germline values: CDR1 SGHTA, CDR2 FQGNSA. The CDR3 loop spans 18 amino acids. The V and J ends lost 1 base and 6 bases respectively, with 24 bases between them. The chain's CDR3 is CASSLVVGFRVDTNGYTF. The CDR3 nucleotides read TGTGCCAGCAGCTTAGTCGTGGGTTTCAGGGTAGATACAAATGGCTACACCTTC.

J is TRBJ1-6 and V is TRBV11-2, with D uncertain. With 2 bases removed from V and 6 bases from J, the gap between germline ends came to 11 bases. The CDR3 is 15 amino acids. CDR1 is SGHAT and CDR2 is FQNNGV in the germline V gene. CDR3 sequence: CASSLSQAANSPLHF. CDR3 DNA sequence: TGTGCCAGCAGCTTATCGCAAGCGGCTAATTCACCCCTCCACTTT.

The chain links TRBV29-1 to TRBJ2-7; perhaps TRBD2 as D (5 bases). The V gene's germline CDR1 is SQVTM and CDR2 ANQGSEA. CDR3 length: 11 amino acids. V was cut by 6 bases and J by 2 bases, with 8 bases left in between. CDR3 sequence (DNA): TGCAGCGTCACCGGGACCTACGAGCAGTACTTC. Residues: CSVTGTYEQYF.

This clone has only one observation. The rearrangement joins TRBV7-2 to TRBJ1-3; 8 bases are a match to TRBD1. Trimming at V came to 5 bases and at J to 3 bases, leaving 9 bases not matched to a gene. Germline V CDR1 and CDR2: SGHTA, FQGNSA. The CDR3 is 16 amino acids. The CDR3 sequence: CASSPPRTGSGNTIYF. The CDR3 DNA sequence: TGTGCCAGCAGCCCCCCCCGGACAGGGAGTGGAAACACCATATATTTT.

The gene calls are TRBV7-8 and TRBJ2-5; 8 bases are a match to TRBD2. The V and J ends lost 6 bases and 9 bases, in that order; junction bases with no gene match: 12. The germline V gene encodes CDR1 SGHVS and CDR2 FQNEAQ. This CDR3 has 14 amino acids. DNA for the CDR3: TGTGCCAGCAGTTCAACGACTAGCGTCCTACCCCAGTACTTC. It translates to CASSSTTSVLPQYF.

In DNA, the CDR3 is TGCACCAGCAGCCATGCCGGACAGGGGAACTACGAGCAGTACTTC. Its protein is CTSSHAGQGNYEQYF. The V and J genes are TRBV1 and TRBJ2-7; no check of the table's D call, TRBD1, against the DNA was made. TRBV1 is designated a pseudogene. The CDR3 runs 15 residues.

The chain combines TRBV6-5 with TRBJ1-2; 7 positions match TRBD1. This CDR3 is 14 amino acids long. Germline loops: CDR1 MNHEY, CDR2 SVGAGI. The V and J ends lost 2 bases and 5 bases, in that order; junction bases with no gene match: 5. The CDR3, as DNA: TGTGCCAGCAGTTACGCGGGACAGCTATATGGCTACACCTTC. Its protein product is CASSYAGQLYGYTF.

The chain employs TRBV3-1 (or the pseudogene TRBV3-2) and TRBJ2-2, with TRBD2 matching 7 bases. The ends lost 4 bases at V and 7 bases at J; junction bases unmatched: 3. Germline V gives CDR1 LGHDT, CDR2 YNNKEL (reference sequence). There are 13 residues in the CDR3. CDR3 protein: CASSLRGDGELFF. The DNA of the CDR3 is TGTGCCAGCAGCCTACGGGGGGACGGGGAGCTGTTTTTT.

CDR3 protein: CASSPGQAFYGYTF. As DNA, the CDR3 is TGCGCCAGCAGCCCAGGACAGGCCTTCTATGGCTACACCTTC. The chain links TRBV4-1 to TRBJ1-2; 7 nucleotides match TRBD1. V lost 4 bases, J lost 4 bases, and 6 bases stayed unmatched. Germline V lookup: CDR1 MGHRA, CDR2 YSYEKL. The CDR3 runs to 14 residues.

The V call is TRBV5-1, the J call TRBJ2-1, with TRBD2 matching 9 bases. The germline gives CDR1 SGHRS, CDR2 YFSETQ. V shed 2 bases and J 7 bases; nucleotides not matched to a gene: 7. The CDR3 spans 15 residues. The CDR3 spells CASSFTSGGWNEQFF. In DNA, the CDR3 is TGCGCCAGCAGCTTCACCAGCGGGGGGTGGAATGAGCAGTTCTTC.

This clone was detected a few times. Germline is not matched at one junction end, which may reflect a read error. This sequence joins TRBV5-1 and TRBJ2-7; 8 bases fit TRBD1. CDR1 is SGHRS and CDR2 is YFSETQ in the germline V gene. This CDR3 has 16 residues. The CDR3 coding sequence is TGCGCCAGCAGCTTGGGGACAGGGACAAGCTCCCACGAGCAGTACTTC. Its translation: CASSLGTGTSSHEQYF.